Below are 14 T cell receptor beta chains sequenced from a single sample in a study of shared clonotypes between healthy human individuals (dated by TCRdb to about 2020). Library method: the immunoSEQ multiplex PCR assay. TCRdb carries this immuneACCESS record with in-frame sequences only. Its versions omit some clonotypes, under half of them owing to an unresolved V gene in the studies checked, with the rest unexplained. Present in this sample are some 1.4 million clones, 96% of which were seen just once. The ten largest clones take up roughly 1.2% of the sample. Sequences were obtained from naive CD4+ T cells sorted from blood. This sample's cell subset or site label indicates: CD45RA+ positively selected. These receptors were taken from a man in his thirties or forties in good health.

This chain joins TRBV4-2 and TRBJ2-7; perhaps TRBD2 as D (6 bases). There are 17 residues in the CDR3. Germline-derived CDR1 and CDR2 are LGHNA and YNFKEQ. V gave up 0 bases and J gave up 7 bases, with 22 bases separating them. CDR3: CASSQDYPPGATLEQYF. The CDR3 region has the DNA TGTGCCAGCAGCCAAGATTATCCTCCGGGAGCCACTTTGGAGCAGTACTTC.

V usage is TRBV10-3 and J usage is TRBJ2-7; TRBD2 matches 7 bases. Germline values: CDR1 ENHRY, CDR2 SYGVKD. The CDR3 is made up of 15 amino acids. Trimming at V came to 0 bases and at J to 0 bases, leaving 2 bases not matched to a gene. CDR3 residues: CAISESPGGSYEQYF. DNA of the CDR3: TGTGCCATCAGTGAGTCCCCGGGAGGCTCCTACGAGCAGTACTTC.

The sample holds one count of this clone. The chain links TRBV4-3 to TRBJ1-1; D is uncertain. The CDR3 totals 16 residues. CDR1 LGHNA and CDR2 YSLEER come from the germline V gene. Trimming took off 0 bases at V and 0 bases at J, with 11 bases between the two ends. The CDR3 bases are TGCGCCAGCAGCCAAGATCATTCACTTATGAACACTGAAGCTTTCTTT. As protein: CASSQDHSLMNTEAFF.

J is TRBJ1-2 and V is TRBV28, with 8 positions matching TRBD1. Per the germline V gene, CDR1 is MDHEN and CDR2 is SYDVKM. After removal of 5 bases from V and 8 bases from J, the junction contained 10 bases not matched to a gene. The CDR3 has 14 amino acids. The CDR3: CASSPPQGARGYTF. In DNA, the CDR3 is TGTGCCAGCAGTCCCCCCCAGGGGGCGCGGGGCTACACCTTC.

The chain has TRBV9 and TRBJ2-2, with 12 bases lining up with TRBD1. Losses at the gene ends were 3 bases for V and 5 bases for J; bases not matched to a gene: 11. Germline V gives CDR1 SGDLS, CDR2 YYNGEE. This CDR3 is built from 18 residues. CDR3 protein: CASSERTGTGGWTGELFF. The CDR3 DNA is TGTGCCAGCAGCGAGAGAACCGGGACAGGGGGCTGGACCGGGGAGCTGTTTTTT.

The chain carries TRBV5-1 and TRBJ2-6; D unclear. Trimming pared 6 bases from V and 1 base from J, leaving 8 bases between. CDR3 size: 14 residues. Germline lookup yields CDR1 SGHRS and CDR2 YFSETQ. The CDR3 region is CASKLGSGANVLTF. The CDR3, as DNA: TGCGCCAGCAAGTTAGGGTCTGGGGCCAACGTCCTGACTTTC.

The gene calls are TRBV5-1 and TRBJ2-2; D gene uncertain. Germline V gene lookup returns CDR1 SGHRS and CDR2 YFSETQ. CDR3 length equals 13 residues. V lost 2 bases to trimming and J lost 7 bases, with 9 bases between them. CDR3 bases: TGCGCCAGCAGCTTACCGAATGACGGGGAGCTGTTTTTT. Its protein product is CASSLPNDGELFF.

With respect to this clone: This specimen includes other DNA sequences encoding the same CDR3. The genes are TRBV5-4 and TRBJ2-7; possibly TRBD1 or TRBD2 for D (5 bases each). The V end was cut by 3 bases, the J end by 1 base, with 8 bases between. This CDR3 has 13 residues. Germline values: CDR1 SGHNT, CDR2 YYREEE (reference sequence). CDR3 in amino acids: CASSWDRSYEQYF. CDR3 DNA sequence: TGTGCCAGCAGCTGGGACCGATCCTACGAGCAGTACTTC.

The V and J genes are TRBV4-2 and TRBJ2-4; D gene unclear. Germline V lookup: CDR1 LGHNA, CDR2 YNFKEQ. The CDR3 runs 13 residues. V gave up 5 bases and J gave up 2 bases, with 7 bases separating them. The CDR3 nucleotides read TGTGCCAGCAGCTCCGGTACCAAAAACATTCAGTACTTC. Amino acid sequence: CASSSGTKNIQYF.

The chain joins TRBV11-2 to TRBJ2-7, with 12 bases aligning to TRBD2. Germline CDR1 SGHAT, CDR2 FQNNGV. The CDR3 length is 17 residues. Trimming cost V 2 bases and J 5 bases; bases outside gene matches: 10. CDR3 nucleotide sequence: TGTGCCAGCAGCTTATTGCTAGCGGGAGGGCCAATCGACGAGCAGTACTTC. Amino acid sequence: CASSLLLAGGPIDEQYF.

This clone showed up just once. J is TRBJ2-3 and V is TRBV11-2; 9 nucleotides align to TRBD1. Germline trimming cut 4 bases from V and 3 bases from J; bases unmatched to any gene: 5. CDR3 size: 15 residues. The germline V gene has CDR1 SGHAT and CDR2 FQNNGV. CDR3: CASSSLQGATDTQYF. CDR3 in DNA: TGTGCCAGCAGCTCATTACAGGGGGCAACAGATACGCAGTATTTT. Looking up the rest from reference TRBV11-2 and TRBJ2-3 gives the full variable domain: EAGVAQSPRYKIIEKRQSVAFWCNPISGHATLYWYQQILGQGPKLLIQFQNNGVVDDSQLPKDRFSAERLKGVDSTLKIQPAKLEDSAVYLCASSSLQGATDTQYFGPGTRLTVL.

The rearrangement links TRBV11-3 to TRBJ2-2; D assignment may be TRBD1 or TRBD2 (6 bases each). The ends were cut back, 0 bases at V and 5 bases at J, with 7 bases in the middle. CDR3 size: 14 residues. CDR1 is SGHNT and CDR2 is YENEEA in the germline V gene. The CDR3 loop is CASSLEGGTGELFF. The DNA for the CDR3 is TGTGCCAGCAGCTTAGAAGGGGGGACCGGGGAGCTGTTTTTT.

The chain joins TRBV9 to TRBJ2-2, with TRBD2 matching 7 bases. CDR1 SGDLS and CDR2 YYNGEE come from the germline V gene. J gave up 3 bases and V 2 bases, and 7 bases lay outside the gene matches. This CDR3 spans 16 amino acids. The CDR3 sequence: CASSVFSREYTGELFF. The CDR3 region has the DNA TGTGCCAGCAGCGTTTTTTCGCGGGAGTACACCGGGGAGCTGTTTTTT.

This chain uses TRBV6-1 with TRBJ2-1, with 7 bases fitting TRBD1. J gave up 4 bases and V 8 bases, and 5 bases lay outside the gene matches. Germline V gene sequence: CDR1 MNHNS, CDR2 SASEGT. The CDR3 extends over 13 amino acids. The CDR3 loop reads CASDEQGYNEQFF. The CDR3, as DNA: TGTGCCAGCGATGAACAGGGGTACAATGAGCAGTTCTTC.